This TCR beta chain is drawn from a study of cytomegalovirus exposure and HLA in healthy donors. This clone was counted a single time. The antigen is unknown. Findings and limits, study-wide: Among the sequence variants, a highly shared cluster was likely an artifact of sequencing.

V lost 7 bases and J lost 5; bases outside the gene matches: 7. This CDR3 has 13 amino acids. Germline CDR1 and CDR2: MNHEY and SVGAGI. Use of 60 Vbeta and 13 Jbeta primers characterized the PCR. Clones were read by immunoSEQ multiplex PCR, and TCRdb kept only the in-frame ones, dropping some. This table has roughly 100,000 clones, around 75% appearing once. This sequence joins TRBV6-5 and TRBJ1-1; 7 nucleotides align to TRBD1. Sequenced input: PBMCs. The clonotype was recovered from a man younger than 40 in good health and CMV-seropositive. CDR3 in amino acids: CASTRQGRTEAFF. In DNA, the CDR3 is TGTGCCAGCACCCGACAGGGTAGGACTGAAGCTTTCTTT.